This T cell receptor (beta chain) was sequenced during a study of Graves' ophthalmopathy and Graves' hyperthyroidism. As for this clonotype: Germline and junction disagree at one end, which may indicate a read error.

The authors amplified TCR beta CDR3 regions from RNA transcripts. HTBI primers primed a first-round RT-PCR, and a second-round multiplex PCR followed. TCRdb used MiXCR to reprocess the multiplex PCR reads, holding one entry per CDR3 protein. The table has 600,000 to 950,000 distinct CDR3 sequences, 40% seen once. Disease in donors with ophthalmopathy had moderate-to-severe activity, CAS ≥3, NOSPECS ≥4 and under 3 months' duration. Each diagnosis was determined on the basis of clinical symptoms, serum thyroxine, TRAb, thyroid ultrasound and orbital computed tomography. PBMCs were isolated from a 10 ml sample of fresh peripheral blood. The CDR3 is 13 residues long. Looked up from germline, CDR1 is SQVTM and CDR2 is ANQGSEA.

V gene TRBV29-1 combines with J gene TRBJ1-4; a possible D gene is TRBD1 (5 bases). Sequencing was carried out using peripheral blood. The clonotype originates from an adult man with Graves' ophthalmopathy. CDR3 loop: CSAGWNQGEKLFF. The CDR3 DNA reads TGCAGCGCGGGATGGAACCAAGGGGAAAAACTGTTTTTC.